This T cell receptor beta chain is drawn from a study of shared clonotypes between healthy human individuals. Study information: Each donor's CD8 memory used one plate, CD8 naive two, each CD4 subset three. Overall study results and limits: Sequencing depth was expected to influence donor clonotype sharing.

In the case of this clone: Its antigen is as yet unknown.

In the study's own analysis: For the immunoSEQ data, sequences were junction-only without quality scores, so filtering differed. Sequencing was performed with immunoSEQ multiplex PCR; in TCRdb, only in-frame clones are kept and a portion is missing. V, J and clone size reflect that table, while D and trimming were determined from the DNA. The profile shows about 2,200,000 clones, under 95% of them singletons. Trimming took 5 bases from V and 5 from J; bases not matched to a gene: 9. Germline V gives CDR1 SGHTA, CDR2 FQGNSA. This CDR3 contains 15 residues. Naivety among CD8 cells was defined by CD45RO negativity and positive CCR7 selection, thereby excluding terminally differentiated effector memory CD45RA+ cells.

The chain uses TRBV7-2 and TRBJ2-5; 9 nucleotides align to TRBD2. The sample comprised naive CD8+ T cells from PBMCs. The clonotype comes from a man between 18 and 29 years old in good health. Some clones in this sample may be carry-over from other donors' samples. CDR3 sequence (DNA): TGTGCCAGCAGCCATATAGCGGGAGCTCGGGAGACCCAGTACTTC. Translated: CASSHIAGARETQYF.